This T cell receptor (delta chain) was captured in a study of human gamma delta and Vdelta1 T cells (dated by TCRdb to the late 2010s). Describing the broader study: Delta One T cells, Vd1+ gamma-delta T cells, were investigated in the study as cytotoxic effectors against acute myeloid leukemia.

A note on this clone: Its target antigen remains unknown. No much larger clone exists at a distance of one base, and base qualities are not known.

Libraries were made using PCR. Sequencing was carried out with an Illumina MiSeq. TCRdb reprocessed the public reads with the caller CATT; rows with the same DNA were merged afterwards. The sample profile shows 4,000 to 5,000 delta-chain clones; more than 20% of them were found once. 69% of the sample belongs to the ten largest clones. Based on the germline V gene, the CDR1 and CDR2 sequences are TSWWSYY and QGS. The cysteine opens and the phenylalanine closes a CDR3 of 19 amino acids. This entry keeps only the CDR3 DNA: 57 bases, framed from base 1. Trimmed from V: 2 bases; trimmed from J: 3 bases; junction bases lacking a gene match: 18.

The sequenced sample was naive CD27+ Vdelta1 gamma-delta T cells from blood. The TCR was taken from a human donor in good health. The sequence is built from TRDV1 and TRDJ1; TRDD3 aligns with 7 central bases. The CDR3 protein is CALGELMGDKLLFADKLIF. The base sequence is TGTGCTCTTGGGGAATTGATGGGGGACAAATTGCTGTTTGCCGATAAACTCATCTTT.